The source of this T cell receptor (beta chain) is a study of T cells after yellow fever vaccination. Study summary: Preparation of fractions with low cell numbers was performed using SMART-Seq v4 Ultra Low Input.

About this clonotype: The antigen is undetermined. The junction does not match germline at one end; this may be a read error.

Germline lookup yields CDR1 SGHNT and CDR2 YYREEE (reference sequence). This CDR3 is 12 amino acids long. Study observations and caveats: Booster sampling recovered most clones from primary vaccination (less than 97% CD4, 80% to 90% CD8).

TCR cDNA was made by 5'RACE template switching, adding a universal primer site and UMIs. TCRdb analysed the 5' RACE reads with MiXCR anew, one entry per CDR3 protein. In the table there are more than 300,000 distinct CDR3 sequences, around 10% of which are singletons. The material was CD4+ T cells sorted from PBMCs, obtained 45 days after the yellow fever booster vaccination. The chain joins TRBV5-4 to TRBJ1-1; 7 positions agree with TRBD1. The source of this sequence is a man between 18 and 29 years old who received the YFV17D yellow fever vaccine. The CDR3 DNA is TGTGCCAGCAGCTTCGGGGACAGTGGATCGGTCTTT. Its translation is CASSFGDSGSVF.